Listed below are T cell receptor beta chains from one sample, sequenced in a study of blood T cell repertoires in COVID-19. Clones were sequenced by immunoSEQ multiplex PCR, and TCRdb holds only the in-frame ones, with some missing. The sample records approximately 110,000 clones, 75% to 90% being singletons. What was sequenced was peripheral blood. The origin of the receptors is a woman aged 60-70 years with acute or convalescent COVID-19. CDR3s include the opening cysteine and the closing phenylalanine or tryptophan. D genes are given only for firm matches. A row's size may be missing; if present it is once, few, many or a size class.

>TRBV4-3|NA|NA|TRBJ2-1
CASSQVSGAHNEQFF
TGCGCCAGCAGCCAAGTTTCGGGAGCGCACAATGAGCAGTTCTTC
>TRBV2|NA|NA|TRBJ1-2
CARRDAYGYTF
TGTGCCAGGAGGGATGCCTATGGCTACACCTTC
>TRBV20-1|NA|NA|TRBJ1-1
CSARSRMGAFF
TGCAGTGCTAGGAGCAGGATGGGAGCTTTCTTT
>TRBV3-1/TRBV3-2|NA|TRBD2|TRBJ2-4
CASSRGGLGGSVAKNIQYF
TGTGCCAGCAGCCGAGGAGGACTCGGGGGGTCTGTAGCCAAAAACATTCAGTACTTC
>TRBV19|NA|NA|TRBJ1-1
CASSPGAWATEAFF
TGTGCCAGTAGCCCTGGGGCGTGGGCCACTGAAGCTTTCTTT
>TRBV6-5|NA|TRBD2|TRBJ2-3
CASRPKAGGPDTQYF
TGTGCCAGCAGACCTAAAGCGGGGGGGCCGGATACGCAGTATTTT
>TRBV24-1|NA|TRBD2|TRBJ2-1
CATSDPTLLAVNEQFF
TGTGCCACCAGTGACCCAACCCTACTAGCGGTGAATGAGCAGTTCTTC
>TRBV3-1/TRBV3-2|NA|NA|TRBJ2-1
CASSLSSYEQFF
TGTGCCAGCAGCCTTTCCTCCTATGAGCAGTTCTTC
>TRBV12-5|NA|NA|TRBJ1-3
CASGLVGGGNTIYF
TGTGCTAGTGGTTTGGTGGGAGGGGGGAACACCATATATTTT
>TRBV2|NA|NA|TRBJ2-7
CASSLSPTGEQYF
TGTGCCAGCAGTTTATCGCCCACCGGCGAGCAGTACTTC
>TRBV15|NA|NA|TRBJ1-2
CATSSRANYGYTF
TGTGCCACCAGCAGTCGAGCTAACTATGGCTACACCTTC
>TRBV5-1|few|NA|TRBJ1-1
CASRELSGVAFF
TGCGCCAGCAGGGAACTTTCAGGGGTGGCTTTCTTT
>TRBV3-1/TRBV3-2|NA|NA|TRBJ1-3
CASSRLGDTIYF
TGTGCCAGCAGCCGCCTCGGAGACACCATATATTTT
>TRBV21-1|NA|NA|TRBJ1-6
CASSKGGDKGSSYNSPLHF
TGTGCCAGCAGCAAGGGGGGGGACAAGGGAAGCTCCTATAATTCACCCCTCCACTTT
>TRBV19|NA|NA|TRBJ1-5
CASSSGPGQPQHF
TGTGCCAGTAGCTCAGGCCCCGGTCAGCCCCAGCATTTT
>TRBV29-1|once|TRBD1|TRBJ2-1
CSVRGTGGYNEQFF
TGCAGCGTCCGGGGGACAGGGGGCTACAATGAGCAGTTCTTC
>TRBV20-1|NA|NA|TRBJ1-1
CSASTGVLGTRKGDTEAFF
TGCAGTGCTAGTACAGGAGTATTAGGGACCCGTAAGGGGGACACTGAAGCTTTCTTT
>TRBV28|NA|NA|TRBJ1-5
CASSLWGEGRGNQPQHF
TGTGCCAGCAGTTTATGGGGAGAGGGGAGGGGCAATCAGCCCCAGCATTTT
>TRBV24-1|few|TRBD2|TRBJ2-5
CATGLAGAQETQYF
TGTGCCACCGGACTAGCGGGGGCCCAAGAGACCCAGTACTTC
>TRBV29-1|NA|NA|TRBJ2-7
CSVTQGSGYEQYF
TGCAGCGTTACACAGGGAAGTGGCTACGAGCAGTACTTC
>TRBV18|NA|TRBD2|TRBJ2-7
CASSPHGGDYEQYF
TGTGCCAGCTCACCTCACGGGGGGGACTACGAGCAGTACTTC
>TRBV6-5|NA|NA|TRBJ2-3
CASSYSGALGTDTQYF
TGTGCCAGCAGTTACTCTGGGGCCCTGGGCACAGATACGCAGTATTTT
>TRBV18|NA|TRBD1|TRBJ2-5
CASSRRDRVETQYF
TGTGCCAGCTCACGCCGGGACAGGGTGGAGACCCAGTACTTC
>TRBV7-2|NA|TRBD1|TRBJ1-2
CASRLTGDGGYTF
TGTGCCAGCAGGTTAACAGGGGATGGTGGCTACACCTTC
>TRBV19|NA|TRBD1|TRBJ2-2
CASSPGQTITGELFF
TGTGCCAGTAGCCCGGGACAGACGATAACCGGGGAGCTGTTTTTT
>TRBV11-2|NA|NA|TRBJ1-2
CASSLESGNANYGYTF
TGTGCCAGCAGCTTAGAGTCGGGAAATGCTAACTATGGCTACACCTTC
>TRBV18|once|NA|TRBJ1-2
CASSKPGEGYTF
TGTGCCAGCTCAAAGCCAGGGGAAGGCTACACCTTC
>TRBV5-6|NA|NA|TRBJ2-7
CASSPGLLSSYEQYF
TGTGCCAGCAGCCCAGGGCTTTTATCCTCCTACGAGCAGTACTTC
>TRBV15|NA|TRBD1|TRBJ1-5
CATSRDLQGEQPQHF
TGTGCCACCAGCAGAGATTTGCAGGGGGAACAGCCCCAGCATTTT
>TRBV7-9|few|NA|TRBJ2-7
CASSPRRDSYEQYF
TGTGCCAGCAGCCCTCGACGGGACTCCTACGAGCAGTACTTC
>TRBV7-9|NA|TRBD1|TRBJ1-2
CASSKGQGDYYGYTF
TGTGCCAGCAGTAAAGGACAGGGTGATTACTATGGCTACACCTTC
>TRBV2|once|TRBD2|TRBJ2-3
CASSGGTSGGLDTQYF
TGTGCCAGCAGTGGGGGGACTAGCGGGGGATTAGATACGCAGTATTTT
>TRBV30|NA|NA|TRBJ1-3
CAWSPSSGNTIYF
TGTGCCTGGAGTCCCAGCTCTGGAAACACCATATATTTT
>TRBV11-1|NA|TRBD2|TRBJ2-5
CASSLPGRGGLETQYF
TGTGCCAGCAGCCTTCCTGGGCGGGGGGGCCTCGAGACCCAGTACTTC
>TRBV6-5|NA|NA|TRBJ2-4
CASSLTGGGENIQYF
TGTGCCAGCAGTCTTACAGGAGGGGGGGAAAACATTCAGTACTTC
>TRBV6-2/TRBV6-3|NA|TRBD2|TRBJ2-3
CASSSGTSGTDTQYF
TGTGCCAGCAGTTCCGGGACTAGCGGCACAGATACGCAGTATTTT
>TRBV15|NA|NA|TRBJ2-5
CATSRDKAETQYF
TGTGCCACCAGCAGAGATAAAGCGGAGACCCAGTACTTC
>TRBV6-5|once|NA|TRBJ2-2
CASSSQGTGSGELFF
TGTGCCAGCAGTTCCCAGGGGACGGGGTCCGGGGAGCTGTTTTTT
>TRBV30|NA|TRBD1|TRBJ1-2
CARGRGRNGYTF
TGTGCCCGCGGGAGGGGGCGGAATGGCTACACCTTC
>TRBV9|NA|NA|TRBJ2-5
CASSVEKGWETQYF
TGTGCCAGCAGCGTAGAAAAGGGGTGGGAGACCCAGTACTTC
>TRBV14|once|NA|TRBJ1-1
CASSPWGGSGAFF
TGTGCCAGCAGCCCCTGGGGGGGAAGTGGAGCTTTCTTT
>TRBV6-5|few|NA|TRBJ2-3
CASIDGSRGTTQYF
TGTGCCAGCATCGATGGGAGCCGGGGAACTACGCAGTATTTT
>TRBV5-1|NA|TRBD1|TRBJ1-2
CASGQDYGYTF
TGCGCCAGCGGACAGGACTATGGCTACACCTTC
>TRBV27|NA|TRBD1|TRBJ2-1
CASSADRPLGREQFF
TGTGCCAGCAGTGCGGACAGGCCACTTGGTAGGGAGCAGTTCTTC
>TRBV9|NA|TRBD1|TRBJ1-2
CASSRGTGGHYGYTF
TGTGCCAGCAGCAGAGGGACAGGGGGCCACTATGGCTACACCTTC
>TRBV5-1|NA|TRBD2|TRBJ2-1
CASSQLAGPSEQFF
TGCGCCAGCTCCCAACTAGCGGGACCCAGTGAGCAGTTCTTC
>TRBV5-1|once|NA|TRBJ1-1
CASSLASGLNTEAFF
TGCGCCAGCAGCTTGGCTTCGGGGTTGAACACTGAAGCTTTCTTT
>TRBV18|NA|NA|TRBJ2-7
CASSPSVSYEQYF
TGTGCCAGCTCACCATCCGTCAGCTACGAGCAGTACTTC
>TRBV6-5|NA|NA|TRBJ1-5
CASSHRDNNQPQHF
TGTGCCAGCAGTCACCGGGACAACAATCAGCCCCAGCATTTT
>TRBV6-5|few|NA|TRBJ2-5
CASSSPGRAVETQYF
TGTGCCAGCAGCTCCCCTGGCAGGGCGGTAGAGACCCAGTACTTC
>TRBV10-3|NA|NA|TRBJ1-1
CAISGDGRTEAFF
TGTGCCATCAGTGGGGACGGGAGGACTGAAGCTTTCTTT
>TRBV28|few|NA|TRBJ1-2
CASSFAGTTEYGYTF
TGTGCCAGCAGTTTTGCTGGGACAACCGAATATGGCTACACCTTC
>TRBV10-3|NA|NA|TRBJ1-1
CAIQPQGNTEAFF
TGTGCCATCCAGCCCCAGGGAAACACTGAAGCTTTCTTT
>TRBV3-1/TRBV3-2|NA|TRBD2|TRBJ2-3
CASSPGGGTDTQYF
TGTGCCAGCAGTCCGGGGGGTGGCACAGATACGCAGTATTTT
>TRBV7-3|few|NA|TRBJ1-6
CASSENGNSPLHF
TGTGCCAGCTCTGAGAACGGGAATTCACCCCTCCACTTT
>TRBV19|NA|NA|TRBJ2-1
CASSIGGGDEQFF
TGTGCCAGTAGTATCGGCGGGGGCGATGAGCAGTTCTTC
>TRBV24-1|NA|NA|TRBJ2-5
CATSEAGFGQETQYF
TGTGCCACCAGTGAGGCGGGGTTCGGGCAAGAGACCCAGTACTTC
>TRBV2|NA|TRBD1|TRBJ1-2
CAIAQGDRLFHYGYTF
TGTGCCATCGCACAGGGGGACAGATTATTCCACTATGGCTACACCTTC